The entry below gives a single T cell receptor (beta chain) sequence along with its context. Its antigen remains unidentified. The record originates from a study of graft-versus-host responses after intestinal transplantation. In the study overall: Multivisceral, liver-intestinal, or isolated intestinal grafts went to recipients.

The study's findings and limits: High graft-versus-host to host-versus-graft clonal ratios were found in allografts of patients who had graft-donor T cell macrochimerism.

Sequencing used immunoSEQ multiplex PCR; TCRdb keeps in-frame clones, though not all of them. This table holds roughly 100,000 clones, roughly 93% found once. The germline V gene encodes CDR1 MGHRA and CDR2 YSYEKL. The CDR3 is made up of 13 amino acids. V gave up 5 bases and J gave up 10 bases, with 15 bases separating them. The rearrangement links TRBV4-1 to TRBJ2-1; D is possibly TRBD2 (6 bases). The clonotype was recovered from a human donor who received an intestinal transplant. Source: unstimulated CD8+ T cells sorted from spleen or lymph node cells, taken before intestinal transplant. The CDR3: CASSVGLGFEQFF. DNA for the CDR3: TGCGCCAGCAGCGTGGGACTCGGATTCGAGCAGTTCTTC.